This T cell receptor beta chain was identified in a study of blood T cell repertoires in COVID-19. The study drew participants aged about 18 to 90 years from under 30 US areas. Cohorts were assigned according to the clinical history that participants reported. Resolution of symptoms, clearance, or two negative PCRs was present in recovered Cohort 3 donors. CDR3 length equals 14 residues. With V trimmed by 1 base and J by 5 bases, 5 bases remained unmatched. Germline V lookup: CDR1 GTSNPN, CDR2 SVGIG (reference sequence). The sample holds one count of this clone. Some clones are missing from TCRdb's copy, which holds only in-frame ones; the method was immunoSEQ multiplex PCR. The data contain roughly 180,000 clones, roughly 87% of them singletons.

This receptor was taken from a young woman who had recovered from COVID-19. Specimen: PBMCs or T cells enriched from blood (not recorded which). The chain employs TRBV30 and TRBJ1-5, with TRBD1 matching over 7 bases. CDR3 nucleotides: TGTGCCTGGAGTGCGACAGGGAAAGATCAGCCCCAGCATTTT. Protein sequence: CAWSATGKDQPQHF.